This T cell receptor (beta chain) was recorded in a study of PD-1 blockade in mismatch repair-deficient tumors. Looking at the study overall: Enrolled 2013-2016, patients had progressing, pretreated mismatch repair-deficient cancers of 11 to 13 types.

The CDR3 runs to 13 residues. CDR1 LNHDA and CDR2 SQIVND come from the germline V gene (reference sequence). Trimming took 1 base from V and 0 from J, leaving 3 bases between them. Generated by immunoSEQ multiplex PCR, the TCRdb table keeps only in-frame clones and is missing some. Of just under 80,000 clones detected, approximately 81% appear once; the ten largest clones hold approximately 5.5%. The TCR-sequenced patients were a few responders to pembrolizumab. Overall study results and limits: Tumor-resident clones, often absent from pretreatment blood, expanded after pembrolizumab and then contracted.

This clone was recorded a few times. Its specificity is not known. In the same sample, other DNA sequences code for this CDR3. This specimen consisted of peripheral blood, obtained 44 weeks after starting pembrolizumab. The gene calls are TRBV19 and TRBJ1-2; D is undetermined. The TCR sequence derives from an adult with mismatch repair-deficient cancer. The CDR3 region has the DNA TGTGCCAGTAGTATAGGAGCTAACTATGGCTACACCTTC. The encoded protein is CASSIGANYGYTF.